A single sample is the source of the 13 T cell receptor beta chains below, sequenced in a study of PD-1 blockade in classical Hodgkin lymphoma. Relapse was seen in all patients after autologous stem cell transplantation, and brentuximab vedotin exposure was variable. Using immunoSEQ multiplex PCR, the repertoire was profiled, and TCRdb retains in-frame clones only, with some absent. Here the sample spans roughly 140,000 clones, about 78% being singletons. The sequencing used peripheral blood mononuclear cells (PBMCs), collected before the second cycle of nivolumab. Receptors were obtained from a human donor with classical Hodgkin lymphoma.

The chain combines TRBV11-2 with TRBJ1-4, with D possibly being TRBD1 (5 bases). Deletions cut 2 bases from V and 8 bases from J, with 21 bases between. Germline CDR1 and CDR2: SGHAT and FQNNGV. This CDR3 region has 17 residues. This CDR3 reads CASSLIVGAGPGEKLFF. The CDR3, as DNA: TGTGCCAGCAGCTTAATAGTCGGGGCGGGGCCGGGGGAAAAACTGTTTTTT.

CDR3 sequence reads: CASSYPGTGSYEQYF. The CDR3 DNA sequence: TGTGCCAGCAGTTACCCCGGGACAGGATCCTACGAGCAGTACTTC. V gene TRBV6-6 combines with J gene TRBJ2-7; 8 bases line up with TRBD1. V gave up 2 bases and J gave up 1 base; unmatched junction bases: 4. In germline, CDR1 is MNHNY, CDR2 SVGAGI (reference sequence). There are 15 residues in the CDR3.

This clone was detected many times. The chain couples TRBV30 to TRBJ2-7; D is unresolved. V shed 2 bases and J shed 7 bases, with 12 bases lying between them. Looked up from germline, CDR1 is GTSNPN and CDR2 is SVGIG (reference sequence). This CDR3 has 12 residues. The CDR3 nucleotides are TGTGCCTGGAGTAGAAATGGGCTTGAGCAGTACTTC. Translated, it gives CAWSRNGLEQYF.

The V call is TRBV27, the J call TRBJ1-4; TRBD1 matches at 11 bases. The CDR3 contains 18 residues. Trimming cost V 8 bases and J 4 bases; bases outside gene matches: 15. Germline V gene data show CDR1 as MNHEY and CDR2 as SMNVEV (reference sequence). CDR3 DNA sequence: TGTGCCAGCGGTGGACAGGGGGCGCAGGCCGGCTTTAATGAAAAACTGTTTTTT. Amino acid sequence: CASGGQGAQAGFNEKLFF.

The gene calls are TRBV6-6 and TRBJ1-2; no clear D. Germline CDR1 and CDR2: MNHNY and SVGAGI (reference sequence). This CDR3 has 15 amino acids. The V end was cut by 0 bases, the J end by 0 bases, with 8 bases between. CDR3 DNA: TGTGCCAGCAGTTACTCGACCAGAACTAACTATGGCTACACCTTC. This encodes CASSYSTRTNYGYTF.

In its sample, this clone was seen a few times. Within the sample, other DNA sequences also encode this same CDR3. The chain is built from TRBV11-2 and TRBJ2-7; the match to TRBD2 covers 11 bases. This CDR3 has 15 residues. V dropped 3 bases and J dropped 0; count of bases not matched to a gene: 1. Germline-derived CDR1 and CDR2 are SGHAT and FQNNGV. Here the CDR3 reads CASSFTSGSSYEQYF. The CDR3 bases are TGTGCCAGCAGCTTCACTAGCGGGAGCTCCTACGAGCAGTACTTC.

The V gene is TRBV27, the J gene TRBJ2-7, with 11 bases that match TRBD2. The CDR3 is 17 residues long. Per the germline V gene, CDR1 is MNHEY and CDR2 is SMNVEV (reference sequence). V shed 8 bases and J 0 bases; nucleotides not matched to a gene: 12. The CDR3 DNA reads TGTGCCAGCCACATGGGGAAACTAGCGGGGGCCTCCTACGAGCAGTACTTC. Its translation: CASHMGKLAGASYEQYF.

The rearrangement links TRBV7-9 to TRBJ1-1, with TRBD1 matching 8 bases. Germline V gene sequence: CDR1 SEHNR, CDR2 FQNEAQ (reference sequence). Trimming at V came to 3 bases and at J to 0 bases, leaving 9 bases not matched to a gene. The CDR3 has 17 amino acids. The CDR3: CASSLGMTGEMNTEAFF. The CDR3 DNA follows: TGTGCCAGCAGCTTGGGTATGACAGGGGAGATGAACACTGAAGCTTTCTTT.

The CDR3 DNA follows: TGTGCCAGCAGCTACAAGGGCCAGGCTGGCTCCTACGAGCAGTACTTC. It translates to CASSYKGQAGSYEQYF. The chain has TRBV13 and TRBJ2-7; D uncertain. The CDR3 has 16 residues. Germline CDR1 PRHDT, CDR2 FYEKMQ (reference sequence). V was pared by 4 bases and J by 0 bases, with 16 bases between.

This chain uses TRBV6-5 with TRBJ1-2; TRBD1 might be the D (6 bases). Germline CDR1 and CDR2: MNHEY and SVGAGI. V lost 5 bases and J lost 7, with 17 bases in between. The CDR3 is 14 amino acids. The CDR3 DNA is TGTGCCAGCAGTGGGGGACTGCGCAGGGGTGGCTACACCTTC. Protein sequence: CASSGGLRRGGYTF.

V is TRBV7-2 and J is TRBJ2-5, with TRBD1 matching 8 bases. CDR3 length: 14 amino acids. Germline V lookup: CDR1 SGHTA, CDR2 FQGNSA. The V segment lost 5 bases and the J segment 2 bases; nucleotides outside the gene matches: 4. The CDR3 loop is CASSRDRGQETQYF. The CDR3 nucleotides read TGTGCCAGCAGCCGAGACAGGGGTCAAGAGACCCAGTACTTC.

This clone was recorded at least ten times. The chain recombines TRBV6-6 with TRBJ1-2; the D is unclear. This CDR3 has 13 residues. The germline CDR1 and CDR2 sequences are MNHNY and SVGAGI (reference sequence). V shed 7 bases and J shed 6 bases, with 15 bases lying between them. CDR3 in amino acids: CASKLVVVNGYTF. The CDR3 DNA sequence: TGTGCCAGCAAATTGGTAGTGGTGAATGGCTACACCTTC.

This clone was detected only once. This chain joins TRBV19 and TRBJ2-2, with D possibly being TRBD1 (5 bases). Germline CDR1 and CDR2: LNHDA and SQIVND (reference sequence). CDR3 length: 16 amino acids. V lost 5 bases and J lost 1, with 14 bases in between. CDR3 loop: CASSPDGARNTGELFF. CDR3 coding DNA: TGTGCCAGTAGTCCCGATGGGGCGCGGAACACCGGGGAGCTGTTTTTT.